The source of this T cell receptor beta chain is a study of vaccination effects on CD4 cells after COVID-19 (dated by TCRdb to between 2021 and 2024). As for the study more broadly: In the ViraFEST assay, PBMC were stimulated with viral peptide pools, and antigen-specific CD4+ T cell clonotypes were then identified by expansion using TCR sequencing. After vaccination, three convalescent patients were sampled at an early time point (day +14) and at a late time point (day +241, +227 and +161, respectively). Across the study, the median time from the second dose to post-vaccine sampling was 72 days (range 14 to 241). Each well held two million PBMC cultured in IMDM containing approximately 5.3% human AB serum, 9.5 to 10 IU/ml IL-2 and gentamicin, along with roughly 10 ug/ml peptides. SARS-CoV-2 spike-specific CD4+ TCR repertoires from before and after mRNA vaccination were compared in COVID-19 convalescent patients and in infection-naive vaccine recipients. Altogether, around 9 COVID-19 convalescent patients and a few SARS-CoV-2-naive healthy vaccine recipients made up the full study. Cultures from other donors in the study were sequenced with the Oncomine TCR Beta short-read assay on an Illumina iSeq 100. General conclusions and limits of the study: Marked clonal contraction was observed in both infection-induced and vaccine-induced clones at late post-vaccination timepoints, consistent with waning T cell responses. The study was limited by a small number of convalescent patients, and early post-infection timepoints were lacking. For convalescent patients, new clones induced by the vaccine made up most of the post-vaccine spike-reactive repertoire, and these new clones were largely distinct from the clones induced by infection.

The receptor library was made with the immunoSEQ multiplex PCR assay. DNA from the CD4+ T cells that had been cultured and isolated underwent TCR beta CDR3 sequencing. Per the source publication's procedure: Non-productive TCR sequences were removed, reads were trimmed to the CDR3 region, and CDR3s of at least 7 amino acids were retained. The MANAFEST web app was used to identify antigen-specific clonotypes by comparing expansion in peptide wells with expansion in reference cultures. For clones to be considered positive, expansion at FDR<0.05 versus reference and all other wells, an odds ratio above 5, and a frequency above 0.1% in two replicate wells were required. Clonotypes significantly expanded in SARS-CoV-2 spike wells and in at least one common cold coronavirus spike condition were defined as cross-reactive. CDR3 similarity was assessed by Levenshtein distance using the stringdist R package, and unrooted trees were constructed with ape in R 3.6.1. TCRdb limited this immuneACCESS table to in-frame rearrangements with V and J called. A share of clones is missing; checked studies link under half to unresolved V genes, and the rest is unexplained. The V and J calls and clone size are taken from that table; D and trimming were inferred from the DNA. For this sample there are approximately 30,000 clones; around 72% appear just once. The ten largest clones take up 6.6% of the sample.

To note about this clone: Its antigen has not been determined. There are no base qualities to consult, and no much larger clone falls within one base.

The CDR3 starts with the cysteine, ends with the phenylalanine, and has 13 residues. The sequence is cut down to CDR3 DNA, 39 bases in frame from base 1. V loses 7 bases of germline sequence and J loses 4 bases, and the interval between the two ends is 13 bases. Based on the germline V gene (reference sequence), the CDR1 and CDR2 sequences are LNHDA and SQIVND. After around 11 days of culture, CD4+ T cells were isolated with the EasySep CD4+ T cell isolation kit. PCR-confirmed SARS-CoV-2 infection had occurred in convalescent patients between March and December 2020, before the Alpha, Beta and Delta variants emerged in the United States. Each participant received two doses of an mRNA SARS-CoV-2 vaccine, either BNT162b2 or mRNA-1273. On days 3 and 7, half of the culture medium was replaced with fresh IL-2-containing medium. Unless noted otherwise, every peptide stimulation condition was grown in triplicate wells. Using Ficoll-Paque Plus gradient centrifugation, PBMC were separated from whole blood and then either used fresh or cryopreserved at -140C. Genomic DNA was extracted from cultured CD4+ T cells with the QIAamp micro DNA kit.

Here the chain combines TRBV19 and TRBJ2-5; the D gene is perhaps TRBD1 or TRBD2, each of them matching over 5 bases. The clonotype originates from a human donor who had a prior SARS-CoV-2 infection. The sample here was CD4+ T cells from PBMCs cultured without peptide, taken after COVID-19 vaccination. The CDR3 protein sequence reads: CASTSPGRETQYF. The DNA reads TGTGCCAGTACCTCTCCAGGGAGAGAGACCCAGTACTTC.